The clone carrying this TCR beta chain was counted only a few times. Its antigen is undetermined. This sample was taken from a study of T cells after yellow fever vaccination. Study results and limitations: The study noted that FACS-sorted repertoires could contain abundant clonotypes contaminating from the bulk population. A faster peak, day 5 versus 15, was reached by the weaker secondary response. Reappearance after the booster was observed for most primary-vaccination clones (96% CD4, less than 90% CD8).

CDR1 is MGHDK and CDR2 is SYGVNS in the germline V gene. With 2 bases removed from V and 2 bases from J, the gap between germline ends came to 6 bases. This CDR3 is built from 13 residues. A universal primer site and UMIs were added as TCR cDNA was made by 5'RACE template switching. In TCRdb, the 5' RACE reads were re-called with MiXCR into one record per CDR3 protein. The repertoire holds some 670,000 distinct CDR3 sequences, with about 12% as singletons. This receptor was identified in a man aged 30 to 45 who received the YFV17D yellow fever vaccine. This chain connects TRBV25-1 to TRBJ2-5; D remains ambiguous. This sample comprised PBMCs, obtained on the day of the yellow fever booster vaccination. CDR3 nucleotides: TGTGCCAGCAGTGAACGAGGACAAGAGACCCAGTACTTC. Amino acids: CASSERGQETQYF.